This TCR beta chain appears in the sequencing data of a study of early T cells in non-severe SARS-CoV-2 infection. TCRdb ran MiXCR on the 5' RACE reads and lists one entry per CDR3 protein. The sample yields 53,000 or so distinct CDR3 sequences, roughly 12% seen once. This CDR3 contains 14 residues. Germline lookup yields CDR1 MNHEY and CDR2 SVGEGT. V lost 5 bases and J 4 bases, leaving 15 bases between the germline ends. The sequencing used whole blood, collected at baseline. The chain combines TRBV6-2 or TRBV6-3 with TRBJ2-7, with a tentative D call TRBD2 (6 bases). The TCR comes from an adult who was a healthcare worker with PCR-confirmed SARS-CoV-2 infection or an uninfected control (not recorded which). CDR3 loop: CASSRLGRMYEQYF. CDR3 nucleotide sequence: TGTGCCAGCAGTCGACTAGGCCGAATGTACGAGCAGTACTTC.